This T cell receptor (beta chain) comes out of a study of shared clonotypes between healthy human individuals. The naive CD8 fraction comprised CD45RO-negative cells positively selected for CCR7 and excluded terminally differentiated effector memory CD45RA+ cells. Measured with immunoSEQ multiplex PCR; TCRdb has only the in-frame clones, and not every one. The sample shows roughly 2,000,000 clones, about 94% of them seen only once. This CDR3 has 16 amino acids. V dropped 6 bases and J dropped 0 bases, with 15 bases sitting between them. The V gene's germline CDR1 is MNHEY and CDR2 SMNVEV (reference sequence).

Sequencing was performed on naive CD8+ T cells sorted from blood. This clonotype was sampled from a man aged 18 to 35 in good health. The genes are TRBV27 and TRBJ2-1, with D possibly matching TRBD2 (7 bases). The CDR3 sequence is CASSPRGARSYNEQFF. The CDR3 DNA reads as TGTGCCAGCAGCCCCCGGGGGGCCCGCTCCTACAATGAGCAGTTCTTC.